These T cell receptor beta chains were read from a single sample in a study of beta chain features in type 1 diabetes. Generated by immunoSEQ multiplex PCR, the TCRdb table keeps only in-frame clones and is missing some. This sample has 500,000 to 650,000 clones, with 9.5% to 15% found just once. Input material: naive CD4+ T cells from blood. The receptor source for this set is a man between 25 and 39 years old with type 1 diabetes. The CDR3 runs from the conserved cysteine through the conserved F or W. A D gene is named only where the DNA matches it firmly. The size field is filled for only some rows; it gives once, few, many or a size class.

size	D	V	J	CDR3	DNA
few	NA	TRBV7-2	TRBJ1-3	CASSLAGRNTIYF	TGTGCCAGCAGCTTGGCGGGGAGGAACACCATATATTTT
NA	NA	TRBV4-2	TRBJ2-5	CASSQVTTQETQYF	TGTGCCAGCAGCCAAGTGACAACCCAAGAGACCCAGTACTTC
NA	NA	TRBV7-9	TRBJ2-3	CASSFARDTQYF	TGTGCCAGCAGCTTTGCCAGAGATACGCAGTATTTT
NA	NA	TRBV9	TRBJ2-5	CASSVATSQGETQYF	TGTGCCAGCAGCGTAGCGACCTCGCAAGGGGAGACCCAGTACTTC
NA	NA	TRBV7-9	TRBJ2-1	CASSLMAKAYNEQFF	TGTGCCAGCAGCTTGATGGCCAAAGCCTACAATGAGCAGTTCTTC
NA	TRBD1	TRBV27	TRBJ2-1	CASSFGQGGYNEQFF	TGTGCCAGCAGTTTCGGACAGGGTGGCTACAATGAGCAGTTCTTC
NA	TRBD1	TRBV28	TRBJ1-4	CASGQGAYEKLFF	TGTGCCAGCGGACAGGGGGCATATGAAAAACTGTTTTTT
few	TRBD1	TRBV30	TRBJ1-5	CAWSNRGYQPQHF	TGTGCCTGGTCCAACAGGGGGTATCAGCCCCAGCATTTT
few	NA	TRBV5-5	TRBJ2-3	CASSFDGGNLGDTQYF	TGTGCCAGCAGCTTCGACGGAGGGAATTTAGGGGATACGCAGTATTTT
few	TRBD1	TRBV11-2	TRBJ1-1	CASSWDRDTEAFF	TGTGCCAGCAGCTGGGACAGGGACACTGAAGCTTTCTTT
NA	NA	TRBV7-9	TRBJ1-2	CASSSRQLNYGYTF	TGTGCCAGCAGCTCCCGACAGCTAAACTATGGCTACACCTTC
NA	NA	TRBV7-2	TRBJ1-6	CASSPRQGNSPLHF	TGTGCCAGCAGCCCAAGGCAGGGGAATTCACCCCTCCACTTT
few	NA	TRBV7-8	TRBJ2-5	CASSLTPTVRKLKETQYF	TGTGCCAGCAGCTTAACCCCGACCGTGAGGAAATTAAAAGAGACCCAGTACTTC
NA	TRBD2	TRBV29-1	TRBJ2-3	CSILAGGTDTQYF	TGCAGCATTCTAGCGGGGGGCACAGATACGCAGTATTTT
NA	TRBD1	TRBV5-4	TRBJ2-7	CASSSGQGSSSYEQYF	TGTGCCAGCAGCTCCGGACAGGGCTCGAGCTCCTACGAGCAGTACTTC
NA	NA	TRBV9	TRBJ2-3	CASSVVGGSTDTQYF	TGTGCCAGCAGCGTAGTTGGGGGCAGCACAGATACGCAGTATTTT
few	NA	TRBV29-1	TRBJ1-3	CSVQRGTSSGNTIYF	TGCAGCGTTCAACGGGGGACTTCCTCTGGAAACACCATATATTTT
NA	NA	TRBV10-3	TRBJ2-7	CAISDWRPYEQYF	TGTGCCATCAGTGACTGGCGCCCCTACGAGCAGTACTTC
NA	NA	TRBV6-6	TRBJ1-1	CASRPLPGEDTEAFF	TGTGCCAGTCGCCCCCTCCCAGGAGAGGACACTGAAGCTTTCTTT
NA	NA	TRBV27	TRBJ1-5	CASSLSGYSNQPQHF	TGTGCCAGCAGTTTATCTGGGTATAGCAATCAGCCCCAGCATTTT
few	NA	TRBV10-3	TRBJ1-2	CAISESTDGYTF	TGTGCCATCAGTGAGTCGACGGATGGCTACACCTTC
NA	NA	TRBV11-3	TRBJ1-1	CASSREANTEAFF	TGTGCCAGCAGCCGCGAGGCGAACACTGAAGCTTTCTTT
few	TRBD1	TRBV9	TRBJ2-7	CASSRPGGHEQYF	TGTGCCAGCAGCAGACCAGGGGGCCACGAGCAGTACTTC
NA	TRBD1	TRBV30	TRBJ2-3	CAWSVGTGGITDTQYF	TGTGCCTGGAGTGTTGGAACAGGGGGCATCACAGATACGCAGTATTTT
few	NA	TRBV5-1	TRBJ2-7	CASSRVIGAASYEQYF	TGCGCCAGCAGCCGAGTAATCGGCGCGGCCTCCTACGAGCAGTACTTC
NA	NA	TRBV28	TRBJ1-4	CASSFSEKLFF	TGTGCCAGCAGTTTCTCTGAAAAACTGTTTTTT
NA	NA	TRBV9	TRBJ2-7	CASGSGAPNSYEQYF	TGTGCCAGCGGATCAGGGGCTCCCAACTCCTACGAGCAGTACTTC
few	NA	TRBV6-6	TRBJ2-2	CASSYKDTYTGELFF	TGTGCCAGCAGTTACAAGGACACGTACACCGGGGAGCTGTTTTTT
NA	NA	TRBV2	TRBJ1-3	CASRKETGPGNTIYF	TGTGCCAGCCGGAAAGAGACAGGTCCTGGAAACACCATATATTTT